This entry features one TCR beta chain sequence. As yet, its antigen is unknown. Trimming removed 2 bases from V and 6 bases from J, with 10 bases in between. The CDR3 is made up of 12 amino acids. CDR1 and CDR2 (germline): SQVTM, ANQGSEA. TCRdb passed the 5' RACE reads through MiXCR, listing each CDR3 protein once. Of about 170,000 distinct CDR3 sequences in the sample, around 16% were seen once. This sample was included in a study of CD8 T cells in ankylosing spondylitis. Notes on the study in general: Both synovial fluid and blood in reactive arthritis had previously been reported to carry some motif variants. Disease-linked clones bore a CD8+ phenotype and were relatively rare in peripheral blood.

The sequencing sample was made of blood, either unsorted or a sorted T cell fraction (not recorded which). This receptor was taken from a male donor with ankylosing spondylitis or in good health (not recorded which). This chain connects TRBV29-1 to TRBJ1-1, with D maybe TRBD1 (5 bases). The CDR3 protein is CSVERSGPEAFF. The CDR3 DNA reads TGCAGCGTTGAAAGGTCAGGGCCTGAAGCTTTCTTT.